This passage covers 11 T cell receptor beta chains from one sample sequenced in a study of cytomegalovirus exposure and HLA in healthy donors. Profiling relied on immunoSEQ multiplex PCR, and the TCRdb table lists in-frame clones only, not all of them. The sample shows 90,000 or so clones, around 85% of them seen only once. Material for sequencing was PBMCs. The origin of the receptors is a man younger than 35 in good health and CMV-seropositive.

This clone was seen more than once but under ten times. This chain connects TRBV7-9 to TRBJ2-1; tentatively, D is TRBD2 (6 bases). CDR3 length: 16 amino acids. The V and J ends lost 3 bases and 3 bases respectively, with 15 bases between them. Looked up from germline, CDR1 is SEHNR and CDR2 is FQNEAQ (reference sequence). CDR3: CASSFFSGAGYNEQFF. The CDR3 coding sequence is TGTGCCAGCAGCTTTTTTTCGGGAGCGGGCTACAATGAGCAGTTCTTC.

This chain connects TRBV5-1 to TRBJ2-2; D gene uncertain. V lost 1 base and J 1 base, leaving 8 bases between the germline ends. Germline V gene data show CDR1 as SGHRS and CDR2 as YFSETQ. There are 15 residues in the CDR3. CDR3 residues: CASSLWPGNTGELFF. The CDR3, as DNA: TGCGCCAGCAGCTTGTGGCCAGGGAACACCGGGGAGCTGTTTTTT.

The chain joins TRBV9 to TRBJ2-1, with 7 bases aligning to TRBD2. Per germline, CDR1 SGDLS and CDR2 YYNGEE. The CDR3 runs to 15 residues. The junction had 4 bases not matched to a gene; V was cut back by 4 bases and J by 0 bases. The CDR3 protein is CASSLVAGSYNEQFF. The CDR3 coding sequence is TGTGCCAGCAGCCTCGTAGCGGGCTCCTACAATGAGCAGTTCTTC.

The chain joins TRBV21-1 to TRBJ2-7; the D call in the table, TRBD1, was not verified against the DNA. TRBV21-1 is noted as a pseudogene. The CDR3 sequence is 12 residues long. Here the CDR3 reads CATRQARYEQYV. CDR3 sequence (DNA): TGTGCCACGCGACAGGCTCGCTACGAGCAGTACGTC.

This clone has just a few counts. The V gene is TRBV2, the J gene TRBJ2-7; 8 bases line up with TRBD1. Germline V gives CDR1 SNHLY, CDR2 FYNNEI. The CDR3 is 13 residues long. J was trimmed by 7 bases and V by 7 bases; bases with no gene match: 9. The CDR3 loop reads CASNSDRDWEQYF. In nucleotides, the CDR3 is TGTGCCAGCAACTCGGACAGGGACTGGGAGCAGTACTTC.

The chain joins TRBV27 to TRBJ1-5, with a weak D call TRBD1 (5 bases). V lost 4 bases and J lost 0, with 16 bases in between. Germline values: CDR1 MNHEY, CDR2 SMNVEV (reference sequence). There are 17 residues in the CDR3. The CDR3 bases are TGTGCCAGCAGTTCTCGCGGGGCAGCCGATAGCAATCAGCCCCAGCATTTT. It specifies CASSSRGAADSNQPQHF.

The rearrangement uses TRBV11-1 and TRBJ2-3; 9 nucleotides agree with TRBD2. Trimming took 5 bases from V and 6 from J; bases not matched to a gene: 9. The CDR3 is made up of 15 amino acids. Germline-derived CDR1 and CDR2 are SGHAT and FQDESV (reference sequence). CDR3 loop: CASSRYSGSGDTQYF. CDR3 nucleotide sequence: TGTGCCAGCAGCCGCTATAGCGGGAGTGGGGATACGCAGTATTTT.

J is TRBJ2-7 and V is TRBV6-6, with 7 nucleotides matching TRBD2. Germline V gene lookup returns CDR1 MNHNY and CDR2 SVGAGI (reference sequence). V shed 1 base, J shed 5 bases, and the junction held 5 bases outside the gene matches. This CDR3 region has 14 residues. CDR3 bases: TGTGCCAGCAGTTACTTGGCGGGAGAGCACGAGCAGTACTTC. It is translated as CASSYLAGEHEQYF.

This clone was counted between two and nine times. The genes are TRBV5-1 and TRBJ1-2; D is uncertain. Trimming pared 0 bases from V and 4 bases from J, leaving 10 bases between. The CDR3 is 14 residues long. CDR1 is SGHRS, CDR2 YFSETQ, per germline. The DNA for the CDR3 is TGCGCCAGCAGCTTGGACTACTCCGCCTATGGCTACACCTTC. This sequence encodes CASSLDYSAYGYTF.

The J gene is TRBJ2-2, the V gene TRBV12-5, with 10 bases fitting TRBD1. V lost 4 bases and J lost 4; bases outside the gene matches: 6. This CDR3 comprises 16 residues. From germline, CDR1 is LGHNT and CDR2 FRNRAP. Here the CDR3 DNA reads TGTGCTAGTGGTTGGGGGACAGGGGCTTCCACCGGGGAGCTGTTTTTT. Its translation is CASGWGTGASTGELFF.

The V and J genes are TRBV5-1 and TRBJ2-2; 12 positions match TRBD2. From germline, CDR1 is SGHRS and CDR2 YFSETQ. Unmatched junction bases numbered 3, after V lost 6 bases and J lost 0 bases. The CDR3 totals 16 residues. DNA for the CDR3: TGCGCCAGCACCGGGACTAGCGGGTCGAACACCGGGGAGCTGTTTTTT. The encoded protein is CASTGTSGSNTGELFF.